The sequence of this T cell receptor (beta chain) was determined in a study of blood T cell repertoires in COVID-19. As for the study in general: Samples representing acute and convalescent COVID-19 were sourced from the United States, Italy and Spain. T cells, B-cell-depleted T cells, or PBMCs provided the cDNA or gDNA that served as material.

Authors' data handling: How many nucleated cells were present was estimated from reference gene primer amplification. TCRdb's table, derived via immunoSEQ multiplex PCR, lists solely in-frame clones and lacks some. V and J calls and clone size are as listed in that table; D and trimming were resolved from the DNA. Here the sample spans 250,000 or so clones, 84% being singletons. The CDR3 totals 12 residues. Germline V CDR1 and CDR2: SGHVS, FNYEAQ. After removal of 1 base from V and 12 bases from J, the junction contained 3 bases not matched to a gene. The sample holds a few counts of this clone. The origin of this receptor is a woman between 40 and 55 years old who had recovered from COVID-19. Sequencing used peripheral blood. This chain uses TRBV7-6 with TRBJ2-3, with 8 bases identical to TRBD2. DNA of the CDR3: TGTGCCAGCAGCTTAGAAGCGGGGGCTCAGTATTTT. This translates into CASSLEAGAQYF.